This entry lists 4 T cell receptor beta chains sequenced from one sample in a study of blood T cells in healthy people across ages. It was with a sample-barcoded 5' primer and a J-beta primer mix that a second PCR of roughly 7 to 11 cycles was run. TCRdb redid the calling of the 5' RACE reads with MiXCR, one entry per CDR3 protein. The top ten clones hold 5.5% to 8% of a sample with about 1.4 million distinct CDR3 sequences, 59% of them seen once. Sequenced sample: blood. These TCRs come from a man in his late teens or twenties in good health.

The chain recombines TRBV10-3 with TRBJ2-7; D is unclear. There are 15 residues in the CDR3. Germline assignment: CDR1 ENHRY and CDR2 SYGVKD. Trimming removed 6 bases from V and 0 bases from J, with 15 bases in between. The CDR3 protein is CAISRTAASSYEQYF. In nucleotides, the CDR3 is TGTGCCATCAGCCGAACGGCAGCTAGCTCCTACGAGCAGTACTTC.

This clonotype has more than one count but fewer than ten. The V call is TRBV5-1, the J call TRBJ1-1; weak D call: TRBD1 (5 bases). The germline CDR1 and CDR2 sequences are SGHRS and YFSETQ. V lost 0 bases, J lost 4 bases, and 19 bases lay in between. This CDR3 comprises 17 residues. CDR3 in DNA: TGCGCCAGCAGCTTGGTTTCGTCATTGCAGGGTGGCACTGAAGCTTTCTTT. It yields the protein CASSLVSSLQGGTEAFF.

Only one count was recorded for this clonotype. In DNA, the CDR3 is TGTGCCAGCAGCTTCCTTTATCAACCGGGACAGGGGTCCTACGAGCAGTACTTC. Its translation is CASSFLYQPGQGSYEQYF. The chain joins TRBV7-9 to TRBJ2-7; 10 positions match TRBD1. The CDR3 has 18 residues. Germline V gene lookup returns CDR1 SEHNR and CDR2 FQNEAQ (reference sequence). The V and J ends lost 3 bases and 1 base, in that order; junction bases with no gene match: 12.

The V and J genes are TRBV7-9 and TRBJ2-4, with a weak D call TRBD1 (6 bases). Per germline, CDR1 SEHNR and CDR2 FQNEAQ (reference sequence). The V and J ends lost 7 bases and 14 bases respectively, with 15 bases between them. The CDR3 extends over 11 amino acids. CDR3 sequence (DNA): TGTGCCAGCACTTTTGAGGGGACAAAGTACTTC. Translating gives CASTFEGTKYF.